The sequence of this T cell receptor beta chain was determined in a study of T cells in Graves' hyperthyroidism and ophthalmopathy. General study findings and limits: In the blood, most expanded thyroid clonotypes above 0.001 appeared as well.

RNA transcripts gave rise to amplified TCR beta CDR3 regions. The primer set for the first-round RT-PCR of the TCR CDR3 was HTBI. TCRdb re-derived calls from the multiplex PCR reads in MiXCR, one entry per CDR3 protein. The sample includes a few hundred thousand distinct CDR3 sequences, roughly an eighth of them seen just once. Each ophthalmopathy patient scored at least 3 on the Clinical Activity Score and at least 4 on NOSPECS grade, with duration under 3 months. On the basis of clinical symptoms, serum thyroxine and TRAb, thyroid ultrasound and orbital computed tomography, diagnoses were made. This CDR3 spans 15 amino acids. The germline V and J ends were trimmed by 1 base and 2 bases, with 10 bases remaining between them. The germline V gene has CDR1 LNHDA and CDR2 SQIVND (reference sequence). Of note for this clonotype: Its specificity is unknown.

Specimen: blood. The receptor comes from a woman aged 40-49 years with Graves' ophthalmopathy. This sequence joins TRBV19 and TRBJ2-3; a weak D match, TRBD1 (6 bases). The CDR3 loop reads CASSIASGVTDTQYF. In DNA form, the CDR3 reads TGTGCCAGTAGTATAGCATCAGGGGTCACAGATACGCAGTATTTT. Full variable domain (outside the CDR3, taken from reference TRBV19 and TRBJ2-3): DGGITQSPKYLFRKEGQNVTLSCEQNLNHDAMYWYRQDPGQGLRLIYYSQIVNDFQKGDIAEGYSVSREKKESFPLTVTSAQKNPTAFYLCASSIASGVTDTQYFGPGTRLTVL.